One and the same sample provided the 23 T cell receptor beta chains below, sequenced in a study of blood T cell repertoires in COVID-19. The data were produced by immunoSEQ multiplex PCR, yet TCRdb's version contains in-frame clones alone and is incomplete. The sample lists about 210,000 clones; about four fifths were seen once. Sequencing was done on a sample of peripheral blood. The receptors originated from a woman between 50 and 59 years old with acute or convalescent COVID-19.

The chain recombines TRBV19 with TRBJ2-3, with D perhaps TRBD2 (6 bases). The V end was cut by 5 bases, the J end by 9 bases, with 12 bases between. Germline-derived CDR1 and CDR2 are LNHDA and SQIVND (reference sequence). This CDR3 is built from 12 residues. CDR3 protein: CASSLRAGTQYF. In nucleotides, the CDR3 is TGTGCCAGTAGTCTGCGCGCGGGAACGCAGTATTTT.

The chain is built from TRBV6-2 or TRBV6-3 and TRBJ2-1; TRBD2 matches at 11 bases. This CDR3 comprises 15 residues. Germline values: CDR1 MNHEY, CDR2 SVGEGT. With 6 bases clipped from V and 6 bases from J, the junction kept 7 bases outside the gene matches. CDR3 DNA sequence: TGTGCCAGCAGCCCTACCGGGACTAGCGGCAATGAGCAGTTCTTC. Its protein product is CASSPTGTSGNEQFF.

The V and J genes are TRBV24-1 and TRBJ1-4, with 12 nucleotides matching TRBD1. Germline values: CDR1 KGHDR, CDR2 SFDVKD. The CDR3 totals 13 residues. Germline trimming cut 10 bases from V and 6 bases from J; bases unmatched to any gene: 2. In DNA form, the CDR3 reads TGTGCCACTAGGGACAGGGGGCATGAAAAACTGTTTTTT. As protein: CATRDRGHEKLFF.

This clone was detected a few times. The CDR3 loop is CASSLRGGGRNTIYF. The DNA for the CDR3 is TGTGCCAGCAGTTTAAGGGGTGGAGGGAGAAACACCATATATTTT. The rearrangement joins TRBV27 to TRBJ1-3; D is perhaps TRBD1 (5 bases). V lost 2 bases to trimming and J lost 5 bases, with 13 bases between them. Germline CDR1 is MNHEY and CDR2 is SMNVEV (reference sequence). The CDR3 has 15 residues.

The chain recombines TRBV5-1 with TRBJ1-4, with 9 bases fitting TRBD1. Per germline, CDR1 SGHRS and CDR2 YFSETQ. V gave up 4 bases and J gave up 2 bases; unmatched junction bases: 3. This CDR3 is 15 amino acids long. This CDR3 is CASSQTGGTNEKLFF. The CDR3 bases are TGCGCCAGCAGCCAAACAGGGGGCACTAATGAAAAACTGTTTTTT.

The chain couples TRBV19 to TRBJ2-1, with 11 bases identical to TRBD2. The ends lost 4 bases at V and 10 bases at J; junction bases unmatched: 12. This CDR3 has 16 amino acids. Germline values: CDR1 LNHDA, CDR2 SQIVND (reference sequence). The CDR3 sequence is CASSTLLAGGLGEQFF. CDR3 in DNA: TGTGCCAGTAGTACGCTCCTAGCGGGAGGTTTAGGCGAGCAGTTCTTC.

The V and J genes are TRBV6-2 or TRBV6-3 and TRBJ2-1, with TRBD2 identical over 14 bases. CDR1 and CDR2 (germline): MNHEY, SVGEGT. V lost 4 bases, J lost 4 bases, and 6 bases stayed unmatched. The CDR3 spans 17 residues. The CDR3 loop is CASSLRGTSGSYNEQFF. The CDR3 coding sequence is TGTGCCAGCAGTTTGAGGGGGACTAGCGGGAGTTACAATGAGCAGTTCTTC.

This CDR3 reads CASSLVHEPYNEQFF. DNA for the CDR3: TGTGCCAGCAGCTTGGTGCATGAGCCCTACAATGAGCAGTTCTTC. The rearrangement links TRBV5-6 to TRBJ2-1; D remains unclear. Germline lookup yields CDR1 SGHDT and CDR2 YYEEEE. CDR3 size: 15 residues. With 0 bases removed from V and 2 bases from J, the gap between germline ends came to 9 bases. The whole variable domain, filled in from reference TRBV5-6 and TRBJ2-1, reads DAGVTQSPTHLIKTRGQQVTLRCSPKSGHDTVSWYQQALGQGPQFIFQYYEEEERQRGNFPDRFSGHQFPNYSSELNVNALLLGDSALYLCASSLVHEPYNEQFFGPGTRLTVL.

In this sample, this clone turned up once. The rearrangement links TRBV19 to TRBJ2-7, with 16 bases identical to TRBD2. Per the germline V gene, CDR1 is LNHDA and CDR2 is SQIVND (reference sequence). CDR3 length equals 16 residues. Trimming removed 1 base from V and 6 bases from J; junction bases left unmatched: 3. The CDR3: CASSIAGTSGRGEQYF. CDR3 sequence (DNA): TGTGCCAGTAGTATAGCCGGGACTAGCGGGAGGGGCGAGCAGTACTTC.

The V gene is TRBV6-1, the J gene TRBJ2-4; TRBD2 matches at 9 bases. Trimming cost V 1 base and J 9 bases; bases outside gene matches: 7. CDR1 is MNHNS, CDR2 SASEGT, per germline. This CDR3 spans 15 amino acids. CDR3 sequence: CASSEGSGRMIIQYF. In DNA form, the CDR3 reads TGTGCCAGCAGTGAAGGTAGCGGGAGAATGATCATTCAGTACTTC.

The chain recombines TRBV4-2 with TRBJ2-3; 9 bases are a match to TRBD2. J was trimmed by 1 base and V by 3 bases; bases with no gene match: 5. The CDR3 is made up of 16 amino acids. CDR1 is LGHNA and CDR2 is YNFKEQ in the germline V gene. CDR3 loop: CASSHPTSGRTDTQYF. CDR3 sequence (DNA): TGTGCCAGCAGCCATCCTACTAGCGGGCGCACAGATACGCAGTATTTT.

V usage is TRBV6-1 and J usage is TRBJ2-1; 10 nucleotides match TRBD2. V shed 4 bases, J shed 10 bases, and the junction held 13 bases outside the gene matches. The germline gives CDR1 MNHNS, CDR2 SASEGT. The CDR3 loop spans 16 amino acids. The CDR3 nucleotides are TGTGCCAGCAGTGGTCACCGAGCGGGAGGGCCGGGGGAGCAGTTCTTC. Translating it yields CASSGHRAGGPGEQFF.

The chain links TRBV24-1 to TRBJ2-2; 9 nucleotides align to TRBD1. Germline V gene sequence: CDR1 KGHDR, CDR2 SFDVKD. The CDR3 runs 16 residues. V gave up 2 bases and J gave up 4 bases; unmatched junction bases: 4. The CDR3 here is CATSDYGQGSTGELFF. CDR3 in DNA: TGTGCCACCAGTGATTACGGACAGGGGAGCACCGGGGAGCTGTTTTTT.

The chain couples TRBV15 to TRBJ1-5; D gene ambiguous. Germline assignment: CDR1 LNHNV and CDR2 YYDKDF (reference sequence). The germline V and J ends were trimmed by 8 bases and 3 bases, with 14 bases remaining between them. CDR3 length: 14 amino acids. The CDR3 nucleotides are TGTGCCACCTCATCATATAGCTCCAATCAGCCCCAGCATTTT. Translated, it gives CATSSYSSNQPQHF.

The CDR3 region has the DNA TGTGCCAGCAGCCCACAAATTAATGAAAAACTGTTTTTT. Translated, it gives CASSPQINEKLFF. J is TRBJ1-4 and V is TRBV7-2; D is unclear. There are 13 residues in the CDR3. V was clipped by 5 bases and J by 4 bases, with 8 bases between them. Germline loops: CDR1 SGHTA, CDR2 FQGNSA.

The chain uses TRBV11-2 and TRBJ2-1; 9 nucleotides line up with TRBD2. The CDR3 has 16 amino acids. V lost 2 bases, J lost 7 bases, and 9 bases stayed unmatched. Germline CDR1 reads SGHAT; CDR2 reads FQNNGV. This chain's CDR3 is CASSLWGGLAENEQFF. CDR3 bases: TGTGCCAGCAGCTTATGGGGGGGACTAGCTGAGAATGAGCAGTTCTTC.

The rearrangement uses TRBV6-5 and TRBJ2-1; 9 bases line up with TRBD2. The CDR3 runs to 15 residues. With 2 bases clipped from V and 4 bases from J, the junction kept 3 bases outside the gene matches. Germline CDR1 is MNHEY and CDR2 is SVGAGI. The CDR3 here is CASSYMTSGYNEQFF. The DNA for the CDR3 is TGTGCCAGCAGTTACATGACTAGCGGTTACAATGAGCAGTTCTTC.

A single count supports this clone. The chain joins TRBV19 to TRBJ1-5, with 10 bases fitting TRBD1. The CDR3 length is 14 residues. CDR1 is LNHDA and CDR2 is SQIVND in the germline V gene (reference sequence). With V trimmed by 6 bases and J by 5 bases, 4 bases remained unmatched. CDR3 in DNA: TGTGCCAGTAGCTGGGGACAGGGGTATCAGCCCCAGCATTTT. Translated, it gives CASSWGQGYQPQHF. Full variable domain (remainder filled in from reference TRBV19 and TRBJ1-5): DGGITQSPKYLFRKEGQNVTLSCEQNLNHDAMYWYRQDPGQGLRLIYYSQIVNDFQKGDIAEGYSVSREKKESFPLTVTSAQKNPTAFYLCASSWGQGYQPQHFGDGTRLSIL.

V usage is TRBV2 and J usage is TRBJ2-5, with 10 positions matching TRBD2. The germline V gene encodes CDR1 SNHLY and CDR2 FYNNEI. CDR3 size: 15 residues. V lost 6 bases and J lost 5; bases outside the gene matches: 9. CDR3: CASSVVAGGLETQYF. The CDR3 bases are TGTGCCAGCAGCGTTGTAGCGGGAGGATTGGAGACCCAGTACTTC.

The V call is TRBV7-9, the J call TRBJ1-4; D uncertain. The CDR3 spans 14 residues. In germline, CDR1 is SEHNR, CDR2 FQNEAQ (reference sequence). Trimming removed 4 bases from V and 0 bases from J, with 6 bases in between. This chain's CDR3 is CASSSHSTNEKLFF. The DNA for the CDR3 is TGTGCCAGCAGCTCCCATTCAACTAATGAAAAACTGTTTTTT.

CDR3 region: CASSLEAGGETQYF. The CDR3 DNA follows: TGCGCCAGCAGCTTGGAGGCGGGAGGGGAGACCCAGTACTTC. This chain joins TRBV5-1 and TRBJ2-5; TRBD2 matches 9 bases. V trimming: 0 bases; J trimming: 5 bases; junction bases outside the gene matches: 2. The CDR3 has 14 amino acids. Germline V lookup: CDR1 SGHRS, CDR2 YFSETQ.

The chain carries TRBV4-1 and TRBJ2-1, with D possibly TRBD2 on 6 matching bases. The germline CDR1 and CDR2 sequences are MGHRA and YSYEKL. V shed 4 bases and J shed 2 bases, with 21 bases lying between them. The length of the CDR3 is 18 residues. CDR3 DNA sequence: TGCGCCAGCAGCCCCTCCCCGAGGCTTAGCGGTCCCTACAATGAGCAGTTCTTC. Translated, it gives CASSPSPRLSGPYNEQFF.

The chain uses TRBV18 and TRBJ2-7; possibly TRBD2 for D (6 bases). Trimming pared 8 bases from V and 1 base from J, leaving 12 bases between. The CDR3 runs 13 residues. Germline lookup yields CDR1 KGHSH and CDR2 LQKENI. The CDR3 loop reads CASAGTSSYEQYF. CDR3 sequence (DNA): TGTGCCAGCGCAGGGACTTCTTCCTACGAGCAGTACTTC.